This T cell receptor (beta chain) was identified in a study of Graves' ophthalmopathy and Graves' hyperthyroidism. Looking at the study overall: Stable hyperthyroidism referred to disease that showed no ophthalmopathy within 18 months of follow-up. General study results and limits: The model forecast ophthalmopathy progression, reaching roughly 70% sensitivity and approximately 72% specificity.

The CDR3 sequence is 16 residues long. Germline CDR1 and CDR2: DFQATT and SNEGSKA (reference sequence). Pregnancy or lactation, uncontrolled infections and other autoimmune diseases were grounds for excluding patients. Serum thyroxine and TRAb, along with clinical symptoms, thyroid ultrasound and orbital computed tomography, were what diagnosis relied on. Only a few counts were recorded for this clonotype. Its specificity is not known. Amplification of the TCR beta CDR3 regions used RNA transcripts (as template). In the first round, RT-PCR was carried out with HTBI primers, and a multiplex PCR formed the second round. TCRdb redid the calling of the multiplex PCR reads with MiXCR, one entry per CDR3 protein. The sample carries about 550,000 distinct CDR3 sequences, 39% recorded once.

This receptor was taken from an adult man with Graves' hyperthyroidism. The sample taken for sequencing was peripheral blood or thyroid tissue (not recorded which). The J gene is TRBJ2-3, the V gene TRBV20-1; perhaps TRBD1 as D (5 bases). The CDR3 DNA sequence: TGCAGCGTCCTCGACCCCGACAGCCTGAGCACAGATACGCAGTATTTT. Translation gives CSVLDPDSLSTDTQYF.